Below, 32 T cell receptor beta chains from the same sample are listed, as sequenced in a study of blood T cells in healthy people across ages. The second PCR ran about 6 to 11 cycles with a sample-barcoded 5' primer and J-beta primers. MiXCR, run by TCRdb on the 5' RACE reads, gives a single entry per CDR3 protein. Altogether roughly 900,000 distinct CDR3 sequences are present, about 30% being singletons, with the ten largest covering approximately 15%. The sample comprised blood. The receptors come from a woman of 80 years or more in good health.

The table lists this clonotype with many counts. The rearrangement uses TRBV7-8 and TRBJ1-6, with D perhaps TRBD1 (5 bases). CDR1 and CDR2 (germline): SGHVS, FQNEAQ. V was cut by 5 bases and J by 1 base, with 15 bases left in between. The CDR3 is 17 amino acids. CDR3 nucleotide sequence: TGTGCCAGCAGCCCAACGGGGGGAACGTCCTATAATTCACCCCTCCACTTT. Encoded protein: CASSPTGGTSYNSPLHF. The entire variable domain, with the rest obtained from reference TRBV7-8 and TRBJ1-6, is as follows: GAGVSQSPRYKVAKRGQDVALRCDPISGHVSLFWYQQALGQGPEFLTYFQNEAQLDKSGLPSDRFFAERPEGSVSTLKIQRTQQEDSAVYLCASSPTGGTSYNSPLHFGNGTRLTVT.

The chain carries TRBV20-1 and TRBJ2-3; D is tentatively TRBD1 or TRBD2 (5 bases each). The CDR3 totals 14 residues. V lost 6 bases and J lost 5, with 18 bases in between. Germline V gene lookup returns CDR1 DFQATT and CDR2 SNEGSKA (reference sequence). CDR3 nucleotides: TGCAGTGCCGAGGGGCTGGGAAGCCTAGATACGCAGTATTTT. Translated, it gives CSAEGLGSLDTQYF.

This clonotype was counted ten times or more. The CDR3 sequence is CSARDRSSGVKEQYF. For the CDR3, the DNA is TGCAGTGCTAGAGATAGGTCTAGCGGGGTAAAAGAGCAGTACTTC. J is TRBJ2-7 and V is TRBV20-1; 9 nucleotides match TRBD2. CDR1 is DFQATT and CDR2 is SNEGSKA in the germline V gene (reference sequence). With V trimmed by 0 bases and J by 7 bases, 10 bases remained unmatched. This CDR3 region has 15 residues.

The chain employs TRBV19 and TRBJ2-7; 8 bases are shared with TRBD1. The germline gives CDR1 LNHDA, CDR2 SQIVND (reference sequence). J was trimmed by 4 bases and V by 3 bases; bases with no gene match: 8. This CDR3 has 15 residues. CDR3 region: CASSIKSGTGYEQYF. DNA for the CDR3: TGTGCCAGTAGTATTAAATCCGGGACAGGATACGAGCAGTACTTC.

In its sample, this clonotype was seen many times. The chain uses TRBV28 and TRBJ2-7; TRBD1 agrees at 7 bases. This CDR3 has 17 amino acids. Per the germline V gene, CDR1 is MDHEN and CDR2 is SYDVKM. The junction had 18 bases not matched to a gene; V was cut back by 5 bases and J by 5 bases. CDR3 coding DNA: TGTGCCAGCAGTCCCATCCTCAATCCGGGACAGAGGAACGAGCAGTACTTC. Its protein is CASSPILNPGQRNEQYF. Full variable domain (remainder filled in from reference TRBV28 and TRBJ2-7): DVKVTQSSRYLVKRTGEKVFLECVQDMDHENMFWYRQDPGLGLRLIYFSYDVKMKEKGDIPEGYSVSREKKERFSLILESASTNQTSMYLCASSPILNPGQRNEQYFGPGTRLTVT.

For the CDR3, the DNA is TGTGCCAGCAGCGTAGGCCTAGCGGGGGCGGGAGATACGCAGTATTTT. Translated: CASSVGLAGAGDTQYF. The chain recombines TRBV9 with TRBJ2-3; 10 bases are a match to TRBD2. The CDR3 consists of 16 residues. In germline, CDR1 is SGDLS, CDR2 YYNGEE. V lost 0 bases and J lost 5; bases outside the gene matches: 6. The entire variable domain, with the rest obtained from reference TRBV9 and TRBJ2-3, is as follows: DSGVTQTPKHLITATGQRVTLRCSPRSGDLSVYWYQQSLDQGLQFLIQYYNGEERAKGNILERFSAQQFPDLHSELNLSSLELGDSALYFCASSVGLAGAGDTQYFGPGTRLTVL.

This clonotype has at least ten counts. The genes are TRBV5-1 and TRBJ2-7; D possibly corresponds to TRBD1 (6 bases). V lost 6 bases, J lost 5 bases, and 15 bases lay in between. Germline assignment: CDR1 SGHRS and CDR2 YFSETQ. This CDR3 is 13 amino acids long. The CDR3: CASTITGSHEQYF. The CDR3 DNA is TGCGCCAGCACCATCACAGGGTCCCACGAGCAGTACTTC.

In its sample, this clonotype was seen a few times. The V call is TRBV6-2 or TRBV6-3, the J call TRBJ1-2; D possibly corresponds to TRBD1 (6 bases). Germline V gene sequence: CDR1 MNHEY, CDR2 SVGEGT. Deletions cut 0 bases from V and 3 bases from J, with 8 bases between. The CDR3 sequence is 14 residues long. The CDR3 sequence: CASSYSTGYYGYTF. The CDR3 region has the DNA TGTGCCAGCAGTTACTCTACAGGGTACTATGGCTACACCTTC.

With respect to this clonotype: This may stem from a read error, because a much larger clone lies one nucleotide away. This chain links TRBV20-1 with TRBJ1-5, with a tentative D call TRBD1 (5 bases). The CDR3 is made up of 15 amino acids. Germline V gene data show CDR1 as DFQATT and CDR2 as SNEGSKA (reference sequence). The CDR3 region has the DNA TGCGGTGCTAGAGATGGGGCTTGGGGCGATCAGCCCCAGCATTTT. This gives the protein CGARDGAWGDQPQHF.

In this sample, this clonotype turned up a few times. This chain uses TRBV7-2 with TRBJ1-4, with 7 positions matching TRBD1. Trimming removed 5 bases from V and 1 base from J; junction bases left unmatched: 7. The CDR3 runs to 16 residues. Germline V CDR1 and CDR2: SGHTA, FQGNSA. The CDR3: CASSLVHRGTNEKLFF. The CDR3 nucleotides read TGTGCCAGCAGCCTGGTTCACAGGGGAACTAATGAAAAACTGTTTTTT. The complete variable domain, with remaining parts taken from reference TRBV7-2 and TRBJ1-4, reads GAGVSQSPSNKVTEKGKDVELRCDPISGHTALYWYRQSLGQGLEFLIYFQGNSAPDKSGLPSDRFSAERTGGSVSTLTIQRTQQEDSAVYLCASSLVHRGTNEKLFFGSGTQLSVL.

This clonotype has a count of ten or more. The V gene is TRBV7-2, the J gene TRBJ1-6; no clear D gene. Trimming cost V 2 bases and J 11 bases, with 13 bases left between them. The CDR3 extends over 14 amino acids. Germline CDR1 SGHTA, CDR2 FQGNSA. This chain's CDR3 is CASSLPYSGPPLHF. CDR3 DNA: TGTGCCAGCAGCTTACCATATTCTGGTCCACCCCTCCACTTT.

This clonotype was recorded a few times. V usage is TRBV6-2 or TRBV6-3 and J usage is TRBJ2-3; a weak D match, TRBD1 (6 bases). V lost 0 bases and J 2 bases, leaving 18 bases between the germline ends. This CDR3 region has 18 residues. The germline CDR1 and CDR2 sequences are MNHEY and SVGEGT. The CDR3 is CASSYSGTGKWDTDTQYF. The CDR3 DNA is TGTGCCAGCAGTTACTCGGGTACAGGGAAGTGGGACACAGATACGCAGTATTTT.

This clonotype has more than one count but fewer than ten. The V and J genes are TRBV20-1 and TRBJ1-4, with unresolved D. This CDR3 has 13 residues. Germline V gives CDR1 DFQATT, CDR2 SNEGSKA (reference sequence). With 3 bases removed from V and 3 bases from J, the gap between germline ends came to 8 bases. The CDR3 reads CSARTTPNEKLFF. CDR3 nucleotides: TGCAGTGCTAGGACGACGCCTAATGAAAAACTGTTTTTT.

The gene calls are TRBV20-1 and TRBJ1-2; 9 nucleotides agree with TRBD1. The trim removed 6 bases at V and 7 bases at J, leaving 9 bases unmatched. Germline loops: CDR1 DFQATT, CDR2 SNEGSKA (reference sequence). The CDR3 spans 13 residues. CDR3 in DNA: TGCAGTGCACTTCCGGGACAGGGCATTGGCTACACCTTC. This encodes CSALPGQGIGYTF.

The rearrangement links TRBV5-1 to TRBJ2-1; 7 bases fit TRBD1. The CDR3 spans 16 residues. Trimming removed 1 base from V and 4 bases from J; junction bases left unmatched: 8. The V gene's germline CDR1 is SGHRS and CDR2 YFSETQ. The CDR3 DNA sequence: TGCGCCAGCAGCTTGTTTGAGGGGGCGATTTACAATGAGCAGTTCTTC. Its protein product is CASSLFEGAIYNEQFF.

In the case of this clonotype: Germline and junction disagree at one end, which may indicate a read error. This chain links TRBV6-5 with TRBJ2-6; 9 bases map to TRBD2. The CDR3 loop spans 19 amino acids. Germline CDR1 is MNHEY and CDR2 is SVGAGI. CDR3 residues: CASSYASDTGAGGANVRTF. DNA of the CDR3: TGTGCCAGCAGTTACGCCTCTGATACGGGGGCGGGGGGGGCCAACGTCCGGACTTTC.

A word on this clonotype: A much larger clone is a single base away; this may be a read error. V and J are TRBV3-1 and TRBJ2-3; no firm D call. Germline V gene sequence: CDR1 LGHDT, CDR2 YNNKEL (reference sequence). This CDR3 is built from 16 residues. CDR3 coding DNA: TGTGCCAGCAGCCAAAATCTCAGGACCAGCACAGATATGCAGTATTTT. Translating it yields CASSQNLRTSTDMQYF.

This clonotype occurred many times. The chain links TRBV7-9 to TRBJ2-5, with no clear D. V lost 3 bases, J lost 1 base, and 12 bases lay in between. CDR3 length: 15 residues. Germline CDR1 SEHNR, CDR2 FQNEAQ (reference sequence). The CDR3 loop reads CASSFQKVGQETQYF. Written as DNA, the CDR3 is TGTGCCAGCAGCTTCCAGAAGGTTGGCCAAGAGACCCAGTACTTC.

This clonotype was counted many times. The genes are TRBV6-6 and TRBJ2-3; D is unclear. The CDR3 has 15 amino acids. V was pared by 6 bases and J by 3 bases, with 16 bases between. Germline V gene data show CDR1 as MNHNY and CDR2 as SVGAGI (reference sequence). The CDR3 region has the DNA TGTGCCAGCAGAAACATGGCCAAGTTTACAGATACGCAGTATTTT. Encoded protein: CASRNMAKFTDTQYF.

Remarks on this clonotype: The germline gene is not matched at one end of the junction; a read error may be the cause. The J gene is TRBJ1-2, the V gene TRBV12-3 or TRBV12-4; D unresolved. The CDR3 runs 14 residues. DNA for the CDR3: TGTGCCATCAGTGAGTCTGCGGCAGCCTGGGGCTACACCTTC. Protein sequence: CAISESAAAWGYTF.

As regards this clonotype: Since a much larger clone is just one base distant, this may be a read error. This chain connects TRBV5-1 to TRBJ2-1; 8 bases are a match to TRBD2. Looked up from germline, CDR1 is SGHRS and CDR2 is YFSETQ. This CDR3 is built from 15 residues. The DNA for the CDR3 is TGCGCCAGCAGCTTAGGCGGGGGGCACTACGATGAGCAGTTCTTC. It codes for CASSLGGGHYDEQFF. The full variable domain, rest sourced from reference TRBV5-1 and TRBJ2-1, is KAGVTQTPRYLIKTRGQQVTLSCSPISGHRSVSWYQQTPGQGLQFLFEYFSETQRNKGNFPGRFSGRQFSNSRSEMNVSTLELGDSALYLCASSLGGGHYDEQFFGPGTRLTVL.

The rearrangement uses TRBV4-2 and TRBJ1-1, with D possibly being TRBD1 (6 bases). Between the trimmed V and J ends, which lost 4 bases and 6 bases, there was a span of 18 bases. The CDR3 extends over 15 amino acids. CDR1 and CDR2 (germline): LGHNA, YNFKEQ. CDR3 loop: CASSRDNRRIPEAFF. CDR3 in DNA: TGTGCCAGCAGCCGGGACAATCGAAGGATCCCTGAAGCTTTCTTT.

There are many counts of this clonotype. This chain connects TRBV9 to TRBJ2-5; D remains unclear. Per germline, CDR1 SGDLS and CDR2 YYNGEE. V was trimmed by 0 bases and J by 1 base, leaving 7 bases between them. This CDR3 has 14 amino acids. In nucleotides, the CDR3 is TGTGCCAGCAGCGTAGGGGTACCCCAAGAGACCCAGTACTTC. Translation: CASSVGVPQETQYF.

The CDR3 DNA follows: TGCAGTGCTAGTAGTTTGGTTGCTGCGGGGGACAATGAGCAGTTCTTC. Translated, it gives CSASSLVAAGDNEQFF. V usage is TRBV20-1 and J usage is TRBJ2-1, with 7 bases identical to TRBD2. The CDR3 extends over 16 amino acids. The V segment lost 3 bases and the J segment 5 bases; nucleotides outside the gene matches: 13. The germline gives CDR1 DFQATT, CDR2 SNEGSKA (reference sequence).

This clonotype appeared many times. V and J are TRBV4-1 and TRBJ2-5; TRBD1 might be the D (6 bases). This CDR3 is built from 15 residues. The V gene lost 1 base and the J gene lost 5 bases, with 14 bases spanning the gap. Germline values: CDR1 MGHRA, CDR2 YSYEKL. The CDR3 nucleotides are TGCGCCAGCAGCCAAGGCCATAGACAGGCGGAGACCCAGTACTTC. Residues: CASSQGHRQAETQYF.

Ten or more counts support this clonotype. The chain carries TRBV7-6 and TRBJ2-1; 10 bases align to TRBD2. Trimming removed 1 base from V and 12 bases from J; junction bases left unmatched: 6. The CDR3 covers 14 residues. Germline CDR1 SGHVS, CDR2 FNYEAQ. Here the CDR3 DNA reads TGTGCCAGCAGCTTAGAATTCAGCGGGGGGGGGCAGTTCTTC. Protein sequence: CASSLEFSGGGQFF.

This sequence joins TRBV3-1 and TRBJ1-1, with 7 bases matching TRBD1. J gave up 9 bases and V 1 base, and 8 bases lay outside the gene matches. The CDR3 is made up of 14 amino acids. Germline CDR1 reads LGHDT; CDR2 reads YNNKEL (reference sequence). The CDR3 bases are TGTGCCAGCAGCCAAGCTAATAGGGGACAGAAAGCTTTCTTT. Translating gives CASSQANRGQKAFF.

Concerning this clonotype: A read error may account for a junction end that differs from germline. The chain links TRBV29-1 to TRBJ1-2; no definite D call. The CDR3 covers 14 residues. Germline V lookup: CDR1 SQVTM, CDR2 ANQGSEA. CDR3 DNA: TGCGGCGTTGGCGGGCTCTTTAAGCTGACGGGGTACACCTTC. Translating gives CGVGGLFKLTGYTF. Supplemented by reference TRBV29-1 and TRBJ1-2, the full variable domain reads SAVISQKPSRDICQRGTSLTIQCQVDSQVTMMFWYRQQPGQSLTLIATANQGSEATYESGFVIDKFPISRPNLTFSTLTVSNMSPEDSSIYLCGVGGLFKLTGYTFGSGTRLTVV.

This chain uses TRBV7-2 with TRBJ1-2; possible D gene TRBD1, 6 bases. CDR1 and CDR2 (germline): SGHTA, FQGNSA. Deletions cut 5 bases from V and 4 bases from J, with 14 bases between. The CDR3 consists of 14 residues. The chain's CDR3 is CASSRDKMAYGYTF. For the CDR3, the DNA is TGTGCCAGCAGCAGGGACAAAATGGCCTATGGCTACACCTTC.

In its sample, this clonotype was seen many times. This chain links TRBV20-1 with TRBJ2-1; TRBD2 might be the D (5 bases). Germline CDR1 reads DFQATT; CDR2 reads SNEGSKA (reference sequence). CDR3 size: 13 residues. Trimming cost V 4 bases and J 4 bases, with 11 bases left between them. The CDR3 region has the DNA TGCAGTGCTACATGGACTCCGTACAATGAGCAGTTCTTC. Protein product: CSATWTPYNEQFF.

Comments on this clonotype: A much larger clonotype is one base distant, so this may be a read error. The rearrangement links TRBV29-1 to TRBJ1-2, with D perhaps matching TRBD1 (6 bases). This CDR3 region has 12 residues. In germline, CDR1 is SQVTM, CDR2 ANQGSEA. CDR3 sequence (DNA): TGCAGCGTTACGGACAGTTCTTATGGCTACGCCTTC. Translated, it gives CSVTDSSYGYAF.

This clonotype was seen only a few times. This chain joins TRBV3-1 and TRBJ2-5, with a weak D call TRBD2 (5 bases). With 4 bases removed from V and 0 bases from J, the gap between germline ends came to 12 bases. Per germline, CDR1 LGHDT and CDR2 YNNKEL (reference sequence). The CDR3 is 15 amino acids. This CDR3 reads CASSRAGSYQETQYF. In DNA form, the CDR3 reads TGTGCCAGCAGCCGGGCGGGCTCCTACCAAGAGACCCAGTACTTC.